This T cell receptor beta chain came from a study of cytomegalovirus exposure and HLA in healthy donors. Study-wide context: Samples from HLA-typed donors yielded approximately 80 million unique TCRs in an early data release.

A multiplex PCR was run with 60 Vbeta primers and 13 Jbeta primers. Clones were read by immunoSEQ multiplex PCR, and TCRdb kept only the in-frame ones, dropping some. In the table there are 140,000 to 150,000 clones, approximately 80% of which are singletons. The TCR sequence derives from a woman between 40 and 50 years old in good health and CMV-seropositive. The sample consisted of PBMCs.

The DNA of the CDR3 is TGTGCCATCAGTGAGTCCGAGTTTAACACTGAAGCTTTCTTT. It is translated as CAISESEFNTEAFF. The gene calls are TRBV10-3 and TRBJ1-1; D gene uncertain. The V gene lost 0 bases and the J gene lost 2 bases, with 7 bases spanning the gap. Germline assignment: CDR1 ENHRY and CDR2 SYGVKD. The CDR3 covers 14 residues.